Listed below are T cell receptor beta chains from one sample, sequenced in a study of response to subunit inactivated influenza vaccine. TCRdb independently ran MiXCR on the RT-PCR reads; one entry per CDR3 protein. The sample yields around 750,000 distinct CDR3 sequences, about 20% seen once. The sequencing used PBMCs from blood, collected about 5 days after vaccination. The receptor set was obtained from a man aged 50 to 60 who received an inactivated influenza vaccine. CDR3s include the opening cysteine and the closing phenylalanine or tryptophan. D genes are given only for firm matches. Size values are once, few and many counts, or a class for expanded clones, and some rows have none.

TRBV20-1,TRBJ2-4,-,TRBD2,TGCAGTGCCCCTCCTGGACTAGCGGGGTTCAAAAACATTCAGTACTTC,CSAPPGLAGFKNIQYF
TRBV6-2/TRBV6-3,TRBJ2-2,-,-,TGTGCCAGCAGTCCCGTAGCGCCAAACACCGGGGAGCTGTTTTTT,CASSPVAPNTGELFF
TRBV4-3,TRBJ1-3,-,-,TGCGCCAGCAGCCAAGATTCCGGGATTGGTGGAAACACCATATATTTT,CASSQDSGIGGNTIYF
TRBV5-1,TRBJ2-5,-,-,TGCGCCAGCAGCTTGGATGGCCAGGGTGAGACCCAGTACTTC,CASSLDGQGETQYF
TRBV12-3/TRBV12-4,TRBJ1-3,-,-,TGTGCCAGTAGGACAGTCTCTGGAAACACCATATATTTT,CASRTVSGNTIYF
TRBV12-3/TRBV12-4,TRBJ2-1,few,TRBD2,TGTGCCAGCAGTCGTTGGACTAGCGGTTACAATGAGCAGTTCTTC,CASSRWTSGYNEQFF
TRBV7-2,TRBJ1-5,-,-,TGTGCCAGCAGCTCCCGGCGGGGGCCTAATCAGCCCCAGCATTTT,CASSSRRGPNQPQHF
TRBV29-1,TRBJ2-3,-,TRBD1,TGCAGCGATCGGGACAGAGTCACAGATACGCAGTATTTT,CSDRDRVTDTQYF
TRBV5-1,TRBJ2-1,-,TRBD2,TGCGCCAGCAGAGGACTAGCGGGCCACTACAATGAGCAGTTCTTC,CASRGLAGHYNEQFF
TRBV29-1,TRBJ1-1,-,TRBD1,TGCAGCGTTAGGACAGGGGGCATAAACACTGAAGCTTTCTTT,CSVRTGGINTEAFF
TRBV12-3/TRBV12-4,TRBJ2-1,many,TRBD2,TGTGCCAGCAGTCCCTCAGGGACTAGCGGACGGCAGTTCTTC,CASSPSGTSGRQFF
TRBV18,TRBJ2-7,-,-,TGTGCCAGCTCACCAGATCACTTCTACGAGCAGTACTTC,CASSPDHFYEQYF
TRBV12-3/TRBV12-4,TRBJ2-1,many,TRBD2,TGTGCCTGCTCGGGAGGGGGTACATACAATGAGCAGTTCTTC,CACSGGGTYNEQFF
TRBV5-5,TRBJ1-2,few,-,TGTGCCAGCAGCTCCTCAGGGAACTCCTATGGCTACACCTTC,CASSSSGNSYGYTF
TRBV27,TRBJ2-7,many,TRBD1,TGTGCCAGCAGTTCCCGGGACAGGGGGAACGAGCAGTACTTC,CASSSRDRGNEQYF
TRBV5-6,TRBJ2-5,-,-,TGTGCCAGCAGCAACCTAGGAAACCAAGAGACCCAGTACTTC,CASSNLGNQETQYF
TRBV29-1,TRBJ1-1,-,-,TGCAGCGTTGATCGGGGAAGTAGAACTGAAGCTTTCTTT,CSVDRGSRTEAFF
TRBV20-1,TRBJ2-5,many,-,TGCAGTGCTAGAGCTACTTCCCGGGGGACCCAGTACTTC,CSARATSRGTQYF
TRBV7-2,TRBJ2-7,-,TRBD2,TGTGCCAGCAGCTCAGCGGCGGGGGGGGGCGAGCAGTACTTC,CASSSAAGGGEQYF
TRBV12-3/TRBV12-4,TRBJ2-3,-,TRBD2,TGTGCCAGCAGTCCCCCGGGGGGGATCACAGATACGCAGTATTTT,CASSPPGGITDTQYF
TRBV4-1,TRBJ2-7,many,TRBD1,TGCGCCAGCAGCCAAGTAACAGGGGTCTACGAGCAGTACTTC,CASSQVTGVYEQYF
TRBV24-1,TRBJ2-7,-,-,TGTGCCACCAGTGACCCGGACACCTACGAGCAGTACTTC,CATSDPDTYEQYF
TRBV7-9,TRBJ2-4,-,-,TGTGCCAGCAGCTTAGGAAGGGTCCTAGCCAAAAACATTCAGTACTTC,CASSLGRVLAKNIQYF
TRBV5-1,TRBJ2-7,few,-,TGCGCCAGCGGCTGGTCCAGCTCCTACGAGCAGTACTTC,CASGWSSSYEQYF
TRBV9,TRBJ2-2,few,TRBD2,TGTGCCAGCAGCGCGAAACTAGCGGGGGTAACCGGGGAGCTGTTTTTT,CASSAKLAGVTGELFF
TRBV29-1,TRBJ2-2,-,TRBD2,TGCAGCGTTGAAACGCTAGCGGACACCGGGGAGCTGTTTTTT,CSVETLADTGELFF
TRBV6-1,TRBJ2-7,few,-,TGTGCCAGCATGAAAGGGGGCTCCTACGAGCAGTACTTC,CASMKGGSYEQYF
TRBV20-1,TRBJ2-7,-,-,TGCAGTGCTAGGGTCTCAGCGCTCGGTGAGCAGTACTTC,CSARVSALGEQYF
TRBV15,TRBJ2-5,few,-,TGTGCCACTAAGGGCTTTGGTTTGGGGCCTGGTCAAGAGACCCAGTACTTC,CATKGFGLGPGQETQYF
TRBV27,TRBJ2-7,-,-,TGTGCCAGCAGCCAGTACCCCCTCTACGAGCAGTACTTC,CASSQYPLYEQYF
TRBV10-3,TRBJ2-7,few,-,TGTGCCATCAGTAGCGGGCCTACCACCAACGAGCAGTACTTC,CAISSGPTTNEQYF
TRBV12-3/TRBV12-4,TRBJ2-1,many,TRBD1,TGTGCCAGCAGTAGGGACAGGGAACCCTACAATGAGCAGTTCTTC,CASSRDREPYNEQFF
TRBV20-1,TRBJ2-1,many,TRBD2,TGCAGTGCTCAAGGACTAGCGGGAGCTTTGGAGCAGTTCTTC,CSAQGLAGALEQFF
TRBV7-9,TRBJ1-4,few,-,TGTGCCAGCAGCTTGACCGGGACTGAACTGTTTTTT,CASSLTGTELFF
TRBV3-1,TRBJ2-2,once,-,TGTGCCAGCAGCCAACTGTCGGGTGGGGAGCTGTTTTTT,CASSQLSGGELFF
TRBV9,TRBJ2-3,-,TRBD2,TGTGCCAGCAGCCCACTGACTAGCGGGATCGGAGATACGCAGTATTTT,CASSPLTSGIGDTQYF
TRBV12-3/TRBV12-4,TRBJ1-1,-,-,TGTGCCAGCAGTTTGGAGGGGTTTCACACTGAAGCTTTCTTT,CASSLEGFHTEAFF
TRBV7-2,TRBJ1-4,-,-,TGTGCCAGCAGCGCAGGACGGATAAATGAAAAACTGTTTTTT,CASSAGRINEKLFF
TRBV29-1,TRBJ2-1,-,-,TGCAGCGTTGAACTACAAAATGAGCAGTTCTTC,CSVELQNEQFF
TRBV24-1,TRBJ2-1,once,-,TGTGCCACCAGTGTTGGTGGTGAGCAGTTCTTC,CATSVGGEQFF
TRBV10-3,TRBJ2-1,-,TRBD1,TGTGCCATCAGTGAGTCATGGACAGGGGCATACAATGAGCAGTTCTTC,CAISESWTGAYNEQFF
TRBV7-9,TRBJ2-3,-,TRBD2,TGTGCCAGCAGCTTAGCGCCCCTAGCGGGGTCAGATACGCAGTATTTT,CASSLAPLAGSDTQYF
TRBV20-1,TRBJ2-6,-,-,TGCAGTGCTAGAGATCAGGCATACTCTGGGGCCAACGTCCTGACTTTC,CSARDQAYSGANVLTF
TRBV4-2,TRBJ2-2,many,-,TGTGCCAGCAGCCAAGATTACCTAGCGGGGGAGCTGTTTTTT,CASSQDYLAGELFF
TRBV7-2,TRBJ2-1,-,TRBD2,TGTGCCAGCAGCCCACGGACTAGCGGGGCTTGGCAGTTCTTC,CASSPRTSGAWQFF
TRBV4-3,TRBJ2-1,few,-,TGCGCCAGCAGCCAAGAAGGGACGACGTACAATGAGCAGTTCTTC,CASSQEGTTYNEQFF
TRBV2,TRBJ1-1,few,-,TGTGCCAGCAGGAGGGATTTGACTGAAGCTTTCTTT,CASRRDLTEAFF
TRBV4-3,TRBJ2-7,-,-,TGCGCCAGCAGCTCATACCCAGGGGATCCCTACGAGCAGTACTTC,CASSSYPGDPYEQYF
TRBV6-5,TRBJ1-1,-,-,TGTGCCAGCAGTTACCGGCCCAGGGGAAACACTGAAGCTTTCTTT,CASSYRPRGNTEAFF
TRBV30,TRBJ2-2,-,-,TGTGCCTGGAGACTGGAATTGGGGGAGCTGTTTTTT,CAWRLELGELFF
TRBV6-1,TRBJ1-1,many,-,TGTGCCAGCCAACCCCTGGGGGTGGCTGAAGCTTTCTTT,CASQPLGVAEAFF
TRBV20-1,TRBJ1-1,few,TRBD1,TGCAGTGCTAGCGTAGGGGGCTCGAACACTGAAGCTTTCTTT,CSASVGGSNTEAFF
TRBV5-1,TRBJ1-1,few,-,TGCGCCAGCAGCTTGATGACAGGTGGAAACACTGAAGCTTTCTTT,CASSLMTGGNTEAFF
TRBV7-9,TRBJ1-1,-,TRBD1,TGTGCCAGCAGCTTAGAGGACAGGCCGAACACTGAAGCTTTCTTT,CASSLEDRPNTEAFF
TRBV27,TRBJ1-2,few,-,TGTGCCAGCAGCCCCCATCAGGCTAACTATGGCTACACCTTC,CASSPHQANYGYTF